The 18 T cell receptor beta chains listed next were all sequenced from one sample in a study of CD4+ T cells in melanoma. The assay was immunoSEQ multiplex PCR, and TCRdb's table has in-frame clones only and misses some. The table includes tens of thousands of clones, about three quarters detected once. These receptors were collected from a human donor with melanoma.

CDR3 DNA sequence: TGCGCCAGCAGCCAGAGCCCATCAACTAATGAAAAACTGTTTTTT. Its protein product is CASSQSPSTNEKLFF. This chain connects TRBV4-1 to TRBJ1-4, with D unresolved. V was shortened by 3 bases and J by 0 bases, with 8 bases between the two germline ends. From germline, CDR1 is MGHRA and CDR2 YSYEKL. The CDR3 has 15 residues.

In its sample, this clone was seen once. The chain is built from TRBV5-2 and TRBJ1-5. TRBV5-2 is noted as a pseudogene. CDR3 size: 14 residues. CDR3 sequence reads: CASSQAVVGWSQHF. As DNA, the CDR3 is TGCGCCAGCAGCCAAGCCGTGGTAGGGTGGTCCCAGCATTTT.

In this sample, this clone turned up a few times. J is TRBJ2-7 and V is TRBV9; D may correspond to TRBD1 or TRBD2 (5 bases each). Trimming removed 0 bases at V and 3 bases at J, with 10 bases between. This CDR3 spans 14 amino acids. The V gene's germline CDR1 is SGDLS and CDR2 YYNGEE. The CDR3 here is CASSVAAGSYEQYF. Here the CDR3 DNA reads TGTGCCAGCAGCGTAGCCGCAGGGAGCTACGAGCAGTACTTC.

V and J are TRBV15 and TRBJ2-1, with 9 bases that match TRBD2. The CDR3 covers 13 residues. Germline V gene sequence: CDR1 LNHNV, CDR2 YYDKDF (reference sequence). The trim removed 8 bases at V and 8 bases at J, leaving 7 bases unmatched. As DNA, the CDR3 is TGTGCCACCCGAGGACTAGCGCGGGATGAGCAGTTCTTC. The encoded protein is CATRGLARDEQFF.

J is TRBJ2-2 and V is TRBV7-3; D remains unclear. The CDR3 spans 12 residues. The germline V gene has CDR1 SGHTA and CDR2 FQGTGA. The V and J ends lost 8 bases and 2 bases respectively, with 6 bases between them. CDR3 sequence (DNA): TGTGCCAGCGGAAGAAACACCGGGGAGCTGTTTTTT. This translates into CASGRNTGELFF.

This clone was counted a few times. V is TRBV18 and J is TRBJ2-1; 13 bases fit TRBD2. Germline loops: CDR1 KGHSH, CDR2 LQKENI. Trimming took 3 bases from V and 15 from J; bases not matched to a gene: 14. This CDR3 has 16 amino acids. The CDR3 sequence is CASSPGSTSGGPPPFF. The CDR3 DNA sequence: TGTGCCAGCTCACCGGGTTCGACTAGCGGGGGGCCCCCGCCGTTCTTC.

For the CDR3, the DNA is TGTGCCAGCAGCCGCGGGACAGGGAACACCGGGGAGCTGTTTTTT. Translating gives CASSRGTGNTGELFF. V usage is TRBV6-1 and J usage is TRBJ2-2; 8 bases are shared with TRBD1. This CDR3 is built from 15 residues. The germline CDR1 and CDR2 sequences are MNHNS and SASEGT. V shed 6 bases, J shed 1 base, and the junction held 4 bases outside the gene matches.

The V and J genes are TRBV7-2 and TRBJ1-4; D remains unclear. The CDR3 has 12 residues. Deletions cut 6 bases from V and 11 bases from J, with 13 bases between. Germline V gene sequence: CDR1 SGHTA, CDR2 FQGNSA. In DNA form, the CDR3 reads TGTGCCAGCAGTTCAGACGGGTGGAAACTGTTTTTT. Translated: CASSSDGWKLFF.

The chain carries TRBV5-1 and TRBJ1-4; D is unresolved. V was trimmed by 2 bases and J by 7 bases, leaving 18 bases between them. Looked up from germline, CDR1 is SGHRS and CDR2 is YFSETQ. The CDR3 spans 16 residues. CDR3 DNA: TGCGCCAGCAGCTTCCGAGGGCCGCTTGTGGGTGAAAAACTGTTTTTT. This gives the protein CASSFRGPLVGEKLFF.

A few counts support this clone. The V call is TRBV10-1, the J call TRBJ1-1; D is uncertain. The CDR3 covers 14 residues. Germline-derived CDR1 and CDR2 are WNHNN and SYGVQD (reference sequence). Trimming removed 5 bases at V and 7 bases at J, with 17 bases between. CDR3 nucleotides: TGCGCCAGCAGTCCCCGGACCCCGGACGGTGAAGCTTTCTTT. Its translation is CASSPRTPDGEAFF.

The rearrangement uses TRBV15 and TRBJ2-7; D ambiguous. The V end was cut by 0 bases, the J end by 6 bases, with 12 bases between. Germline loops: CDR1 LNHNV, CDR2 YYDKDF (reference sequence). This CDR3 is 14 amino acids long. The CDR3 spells CATSRELAGGEQYF. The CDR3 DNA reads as TGTGCCACCAGCAGAGAGTTAGCTGGTGGCGAGCAGTACTTC.

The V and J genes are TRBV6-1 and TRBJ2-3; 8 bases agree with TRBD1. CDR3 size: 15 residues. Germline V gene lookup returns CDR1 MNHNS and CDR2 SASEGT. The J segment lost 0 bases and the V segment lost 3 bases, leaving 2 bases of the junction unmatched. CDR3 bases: TGTGCCAGCAGTGAGACAGGGGATAGCACAGATACGCAGTATTTT. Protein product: CASSETGDSTDTQYF.

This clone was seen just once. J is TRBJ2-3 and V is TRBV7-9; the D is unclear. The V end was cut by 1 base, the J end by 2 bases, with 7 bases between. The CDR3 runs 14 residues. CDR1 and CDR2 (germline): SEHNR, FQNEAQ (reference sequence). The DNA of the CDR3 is TGTGCCAGCAGCTTAGGCTTACCCACAGATACGCAGTATTTT. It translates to CASSLGLPTDTQYF.

CDR3 region: CSVYASGKDYGYTF. The CDR3 DNA reads TGCAGCGTATACGCTTCAGGGAAAGACTATGGCTACACCTTC. The rearrangement joins TRBV29-1 to TRBJ1-2; D may be TRBD1 (5 bases). This CDR3 spans 14 amino acids. Between the trimmed V and J ends, which lost 6 bases and 3 bases, there was a span of 17 bases. CDR1 SQVTM and CDR2 ANQGSEA come from the germline V gene.

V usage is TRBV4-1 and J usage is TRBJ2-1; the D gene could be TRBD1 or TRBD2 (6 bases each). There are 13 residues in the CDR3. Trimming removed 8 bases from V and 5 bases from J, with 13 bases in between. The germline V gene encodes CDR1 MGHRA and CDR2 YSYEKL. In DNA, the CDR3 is TGCGCCAGCGTGGGGGGCCCCCACAATGAGCAGTTCTTC. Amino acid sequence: CASVGGPHNEQFF.

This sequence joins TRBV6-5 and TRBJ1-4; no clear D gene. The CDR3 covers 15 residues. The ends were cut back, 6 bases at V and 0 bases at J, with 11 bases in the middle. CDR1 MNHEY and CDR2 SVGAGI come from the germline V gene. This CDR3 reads CASSKDVTTNEKLFF. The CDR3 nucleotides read TGTGCCAGCAGCAAGGATGTGACAACTAATGAAAAACTGTTTTTT.

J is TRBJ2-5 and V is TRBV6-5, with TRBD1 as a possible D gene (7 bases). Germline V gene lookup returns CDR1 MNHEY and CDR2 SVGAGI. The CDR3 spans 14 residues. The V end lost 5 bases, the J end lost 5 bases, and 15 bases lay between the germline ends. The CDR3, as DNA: TGTGCCAGCAGTCCCAGGGGGGATTCGGAGACCCAGTACTTC. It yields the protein CASSPRGDSETQYF.

DNA of the CDR3: TGTGCCATCAACCCGGCAGGGGGCGACCACGAGCAGTACTTC. Its protein is CAINPAGGDHEQYF. The chain uses TRBV10-3 and TRBJ2-7, with 8 positions matching TRBD1. Trimming cost V 7 bases and J 5 bases; bases outside gene matches: 10. The CDR3 has 14 amino acids. Germline V gene data show CDR1 as ENHRY and CDR2 as SYGVKD.